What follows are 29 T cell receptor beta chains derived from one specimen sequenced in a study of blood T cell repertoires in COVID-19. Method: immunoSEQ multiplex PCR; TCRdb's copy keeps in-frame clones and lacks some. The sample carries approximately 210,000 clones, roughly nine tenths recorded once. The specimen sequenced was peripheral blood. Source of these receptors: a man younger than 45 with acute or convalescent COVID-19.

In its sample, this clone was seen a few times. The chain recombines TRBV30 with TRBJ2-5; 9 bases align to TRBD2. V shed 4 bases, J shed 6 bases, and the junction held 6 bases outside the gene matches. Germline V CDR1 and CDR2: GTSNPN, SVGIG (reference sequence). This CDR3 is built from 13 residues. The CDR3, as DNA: TGTGCCTGGAAAGGACTAGCGACACAGACCCAGTACTTC. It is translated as CAWKGLATQTQYF.

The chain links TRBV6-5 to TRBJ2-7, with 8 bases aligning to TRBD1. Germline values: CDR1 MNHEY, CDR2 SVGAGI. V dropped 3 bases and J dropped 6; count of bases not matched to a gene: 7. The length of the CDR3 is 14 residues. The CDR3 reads CASSYTGQAAEQYF. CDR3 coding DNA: TGTGCCAGCAGTTATACGGGACAGGCCGCCGAGCAGTACTTC.

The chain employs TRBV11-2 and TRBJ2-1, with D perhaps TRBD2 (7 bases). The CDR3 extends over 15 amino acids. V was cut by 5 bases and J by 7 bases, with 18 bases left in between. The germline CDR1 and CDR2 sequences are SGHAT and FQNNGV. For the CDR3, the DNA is TGTGCCAGCAGCCCCTGGGGGGGGGCTACAAATGAGCAGTTCTTC. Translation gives CASSPWGGATNEQFF.

In nucleotides, the CDR3 is TGCGCCAGCAGCTTGGGACAGGGGGCAGGTCGAACTGAAGCTTTCTTT. Protein sequence: CASSLGQGAGRTEAFF. V usage is TRBV5-1 and J usage is TRBJ1-1, with 10 nucleotides matching TRBD1. V trimming: 0 bases; J trimming: 5 bases; junction bases outside the gene matches: 7. Germline CDR1 reads SGHRS; CDR2 reads YFSETQ. This CDR3 contains 16 residues.

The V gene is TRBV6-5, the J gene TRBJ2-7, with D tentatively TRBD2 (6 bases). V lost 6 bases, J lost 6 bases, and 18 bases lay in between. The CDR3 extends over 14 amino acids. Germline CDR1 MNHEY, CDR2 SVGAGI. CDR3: CASRATRPGGEQYF. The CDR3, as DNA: TGTGCCAGCAGAGCGACTCGACCCGGGGGCGAGCAGTACTTC.

The CDR3 protein is CASSITTENEKLFF. CDR3 in DNA: TGTGCCAGTAGTATCACCACAGAAAATGAAAAACTGTTTTTT. The rearrangement links TRBV19 to TRBJ1-4; D call uncertain. The V gene lost 3 bases and the J gene lost 5 bases, with 10 bases spanning the gap. CDR3 length: 14 residues. The germline CDR1 and CDR2 sequences are LNHDA and SQIVND (reference sequence).

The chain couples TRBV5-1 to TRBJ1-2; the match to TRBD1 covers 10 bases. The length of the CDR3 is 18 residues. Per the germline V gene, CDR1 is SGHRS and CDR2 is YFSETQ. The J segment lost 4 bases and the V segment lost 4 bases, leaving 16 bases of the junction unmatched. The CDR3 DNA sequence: TGCGCCAGCAGCACCGGAGACAGGGGGCGTTCGGCGAGCTATGGCTACACCTTC. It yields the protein CASSTGDRGRSASYGYTF.

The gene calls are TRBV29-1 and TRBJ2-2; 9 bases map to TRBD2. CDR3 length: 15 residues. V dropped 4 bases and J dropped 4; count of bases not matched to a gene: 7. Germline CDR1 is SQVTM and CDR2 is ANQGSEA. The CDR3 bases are TGCAGCGTTGGGATAGCGGGAGTTGGCACCGGGGAGCTGTTTTTT. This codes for CSVGIAGVGTGELFF.

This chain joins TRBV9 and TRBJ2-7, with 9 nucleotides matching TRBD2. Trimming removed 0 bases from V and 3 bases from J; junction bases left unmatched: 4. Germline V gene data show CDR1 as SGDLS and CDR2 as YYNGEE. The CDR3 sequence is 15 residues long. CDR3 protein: CASSVGAGGHYEQYF. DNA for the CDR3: TGTGCCAGCAGCGTAGGAGCGGGAGGCCACTACGAGCAGTACTTC.

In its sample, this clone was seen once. The chain's CDR3 is CASSTHGQGGSPLHF. The CDR3 DNA reads as TGTGCCAGCAGCACCCACGGTCAGGGAGGATCACCCCTCCACTTT. The rearrangement uses TRBV9 and TRBJ1-6; a weak D match, TRBD1 (5 bases). The V end was cut by 4 bases, the J end by 10 bases, with 18 bases between. The CDR3 spans 15 residues. Germline lookup yields CDR1 SGDLS and CDR2 YYNGEE.

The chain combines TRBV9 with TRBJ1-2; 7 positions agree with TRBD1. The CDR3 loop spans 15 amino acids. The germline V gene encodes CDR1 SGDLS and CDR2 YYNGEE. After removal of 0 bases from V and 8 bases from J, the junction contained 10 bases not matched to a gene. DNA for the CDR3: TGTGCCAGCAGCGTAGCGGGGACAGCCGCTTACGGCTACACCTTC. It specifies CASSVAGTAAYGYTF.

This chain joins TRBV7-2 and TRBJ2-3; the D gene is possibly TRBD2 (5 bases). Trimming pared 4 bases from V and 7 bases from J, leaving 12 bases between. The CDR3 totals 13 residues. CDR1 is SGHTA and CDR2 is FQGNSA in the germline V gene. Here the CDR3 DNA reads TGTGCCAGCAGCTCCGGGGTAGGGTATACGCAGTATTTT. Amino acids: CASSSGVGYTQYF. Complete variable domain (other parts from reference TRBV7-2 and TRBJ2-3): GAGVSQSPSNKVTEKGKDVELRCDPISGHTALYWYRQSLGQGLEFLIYFQGNSAPDKSGLPSDRFSAERTGGSVSTLTIQRTQQEDSAVYLCASSSGVGYTQYFGPGTRLTVL.

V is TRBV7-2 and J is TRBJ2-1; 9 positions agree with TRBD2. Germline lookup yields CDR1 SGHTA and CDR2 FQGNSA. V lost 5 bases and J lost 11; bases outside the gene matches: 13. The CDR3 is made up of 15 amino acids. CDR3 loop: CASSPSSGGLNKQFF. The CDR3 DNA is TGTGCCAGCAGCCCCTCAAGCGGGGGGCTTAATAAGCAGTTCTTC. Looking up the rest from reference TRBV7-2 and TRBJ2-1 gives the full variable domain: GAGVSQSPSNKVTEKGKDVELRCDPISGHTALYWYRQSLGQGLEFLIYFQGNSAPDKSGLPSDRFSAERTGGSVSTLTIQRTQQEDSAVYLCASSPSSGGLNKQFFGPGTRLTVL.

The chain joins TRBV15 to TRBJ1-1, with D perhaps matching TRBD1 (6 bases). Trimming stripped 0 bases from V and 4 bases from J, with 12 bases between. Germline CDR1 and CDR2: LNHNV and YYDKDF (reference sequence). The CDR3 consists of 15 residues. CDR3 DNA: TGTGCCACCAGCAGAGAGGGGGCTAGGAGCACTGAAGCTTTCTTT. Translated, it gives CATSREGARSTEAFF.

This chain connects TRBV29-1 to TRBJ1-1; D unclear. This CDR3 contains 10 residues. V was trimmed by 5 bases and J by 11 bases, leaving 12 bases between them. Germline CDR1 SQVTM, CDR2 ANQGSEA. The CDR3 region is CSVITRTAFF. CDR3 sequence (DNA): TGCAGCGTTATTACTCGTACGGCTTTCTTT.

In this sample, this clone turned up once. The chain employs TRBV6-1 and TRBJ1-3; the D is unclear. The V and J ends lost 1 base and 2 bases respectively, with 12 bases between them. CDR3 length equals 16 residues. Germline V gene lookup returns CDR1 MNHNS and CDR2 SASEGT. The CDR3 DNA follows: TGTGCCAGCAGTGAAGTCGGGCACGGGGCTGGAAACACCATATATTTT. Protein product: CASSEVGHGAGNTIYF.

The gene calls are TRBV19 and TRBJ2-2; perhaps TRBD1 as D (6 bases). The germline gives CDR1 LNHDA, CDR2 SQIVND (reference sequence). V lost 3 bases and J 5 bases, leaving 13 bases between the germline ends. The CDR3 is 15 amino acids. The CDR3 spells CASSIRYRATGELFF. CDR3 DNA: TGTGCCAGTAGTATTCGGTACAGGGCGACCGGGGAGCTGTTTTTT. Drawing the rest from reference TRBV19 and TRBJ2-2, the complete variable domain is DGGITQSPKYLFRKEGQNVTLSCEQNLNHDAMYWYRQDPGQGLRLIYYSQIVNDFQKGDIAEGYSVSREKKESFPLTVTSAQKNPTAFYLCASSIRYRATGELFFGEGSRLTVL.

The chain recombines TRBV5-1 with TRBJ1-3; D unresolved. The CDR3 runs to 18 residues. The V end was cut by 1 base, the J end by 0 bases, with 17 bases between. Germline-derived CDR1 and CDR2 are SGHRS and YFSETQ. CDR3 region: CASSLRFGSGISGNTIYF. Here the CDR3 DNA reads TGCGCCAGCAGCTTGAGATTTGGCTCGGGGATCTCTGGAAACACCATATATTTT.

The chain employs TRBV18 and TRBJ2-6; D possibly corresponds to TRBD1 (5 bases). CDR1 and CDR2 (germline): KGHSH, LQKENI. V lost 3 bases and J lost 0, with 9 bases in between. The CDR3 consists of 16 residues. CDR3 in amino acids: CASSPFQGSGANVLTF. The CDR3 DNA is TGTGCCAGCTCACCGTTTCAGGGCTCTGGGGCCAACGTCCTGACTTTC. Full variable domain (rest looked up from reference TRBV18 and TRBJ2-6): NAGVMQNPRHLVRRRGQEARLRCSPMKGHSHVYWYRQLPEEGLKFMVYLQKENIIDESGMPKERFSAEFPKEGPSILRIQQVVRGDSAAYFCASSPFQGSGANVLTFGAGSRLTVL.

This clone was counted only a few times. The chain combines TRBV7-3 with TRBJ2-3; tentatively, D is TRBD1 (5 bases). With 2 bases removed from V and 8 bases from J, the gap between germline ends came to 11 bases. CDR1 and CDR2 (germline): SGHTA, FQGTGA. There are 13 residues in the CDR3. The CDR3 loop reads CASSLSYQGTQYF. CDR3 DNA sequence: TGTGCCAGCAGCTTATCTTATCAGGGTACGCAGTATTTT.

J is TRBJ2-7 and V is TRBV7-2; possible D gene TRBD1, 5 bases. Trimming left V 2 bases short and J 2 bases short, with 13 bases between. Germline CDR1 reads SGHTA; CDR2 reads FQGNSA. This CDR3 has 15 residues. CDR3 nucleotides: TGTGCCAGCAGCTTACACGCCGGACAAACCTACGAGCAGTACTTC. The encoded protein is CASSLHAGQTYEQYF.

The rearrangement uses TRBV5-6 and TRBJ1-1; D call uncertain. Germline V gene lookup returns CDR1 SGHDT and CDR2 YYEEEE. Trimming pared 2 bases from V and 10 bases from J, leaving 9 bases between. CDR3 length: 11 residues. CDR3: CASSLAHRAFF. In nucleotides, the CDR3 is TGTGCCAGCAGCTTAGCTCACCGAGCTTTCTTT.

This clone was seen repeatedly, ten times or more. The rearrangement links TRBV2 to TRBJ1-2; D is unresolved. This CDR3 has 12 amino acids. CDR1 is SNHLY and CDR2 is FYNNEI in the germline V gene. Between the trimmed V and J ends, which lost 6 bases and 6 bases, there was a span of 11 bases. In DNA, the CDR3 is TGTGCCAGCAGGGCAGGCCCCGATGGCTACACCTTC. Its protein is CASRAGPDGYTF.

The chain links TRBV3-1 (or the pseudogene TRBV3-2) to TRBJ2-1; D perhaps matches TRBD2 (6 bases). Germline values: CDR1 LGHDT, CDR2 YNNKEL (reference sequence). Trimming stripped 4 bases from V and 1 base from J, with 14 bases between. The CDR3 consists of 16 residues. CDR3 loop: CASSRGGTWSYNEQFF. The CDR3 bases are TGTGCCAGCAGCCGGGGCGGGACTTGGTCCTACAATGAGCAGTTCTTC.

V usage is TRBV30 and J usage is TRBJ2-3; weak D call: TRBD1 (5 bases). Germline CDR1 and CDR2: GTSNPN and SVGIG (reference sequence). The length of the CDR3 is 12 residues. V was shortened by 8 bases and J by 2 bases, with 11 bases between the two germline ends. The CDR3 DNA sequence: TGTGCCAGTACAGGCCCCACAGATACGCAGTATTTT. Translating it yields CASTGPTDTQYF. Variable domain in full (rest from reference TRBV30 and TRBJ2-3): SQTIHQWPATLVQPVGSPLSLECTVEGTSNPNLYWYRQAAGRGLQLLFYSVGIGQISSEVPQNLSASRPQDRQFILSSKKLLLSDSGFYLCASTGPTDTQYFGPGTRLTVL.

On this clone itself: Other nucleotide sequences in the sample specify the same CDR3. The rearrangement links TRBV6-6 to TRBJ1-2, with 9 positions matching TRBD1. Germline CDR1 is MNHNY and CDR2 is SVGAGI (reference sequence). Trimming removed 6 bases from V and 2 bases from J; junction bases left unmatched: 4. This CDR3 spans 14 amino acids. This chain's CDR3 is CASRRTGENYGYTF. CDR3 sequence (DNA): TGTGCCAGCAGACGGACAGGGGAGAACTATGGCTACACCTTC.

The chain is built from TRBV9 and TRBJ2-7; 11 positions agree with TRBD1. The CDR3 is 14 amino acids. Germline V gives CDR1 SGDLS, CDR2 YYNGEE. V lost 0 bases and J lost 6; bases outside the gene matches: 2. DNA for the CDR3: TGTGCCAGCAGCGTAGAGGGGACAGGGGGCGAGCAGTACTTC. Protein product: CASSVEGTGGEQYF.

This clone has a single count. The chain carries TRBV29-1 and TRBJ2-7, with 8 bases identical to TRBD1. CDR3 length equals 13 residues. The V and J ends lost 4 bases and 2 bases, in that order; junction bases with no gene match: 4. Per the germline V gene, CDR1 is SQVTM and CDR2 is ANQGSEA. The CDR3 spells CSVVGTGPYEQYF. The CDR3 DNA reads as TGCAGCGTTGTTGGGACAGGACCCTACGAGCAGTACTTC.

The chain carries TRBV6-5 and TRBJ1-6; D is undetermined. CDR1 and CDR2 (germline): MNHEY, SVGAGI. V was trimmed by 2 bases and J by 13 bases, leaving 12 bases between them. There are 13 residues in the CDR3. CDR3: CASSYGASSPLHF. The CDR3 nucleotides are TGTGCCAGCAGTTACGGTGCTAGTTCCCCCCTCCACTTT.